The present entry profiles one T cell receptor beta chain with its context. This clone may be a read error of a much larger clone one base away. TCR alpha and beta CDR3 regions were amplified from RNA using iRepertoire nested multiplex PCR. Each CDR3 protein gets one entry after TCRdb re-called the multiplex PCR reads with MiXCR. The table includes roughly 200,000 distinct CDR3 sequences, more than 35% detected once. Trimming stripped 4 bases from V and 2 bases from J, with 14 bases between. The CDR3 covers 14 residues. CDR1 DFQATT and CDR2 SNEGSKA come from the germline V gene (reference sequence). This entry is derived from a study of glioma-infiltrating T cells.

The receptor comes from a human donor with low-grade glioma or glioblastoma, undergoing nonglioma brain surgery, or in good health (not recorded which). J is TRBJ2-5 and V is TRBV20-1; a possible D gene is TRBD2 (6 bases). Sequencing was carried out using glioma tissue, nonneoplastic brain tissue, or PBMCs (not recorded which). The CDR3 is CSAIGTSRQETQYF. In nucleotides, the CDR3 is TGCAGTGCTATAGGTACTAGCAGACAAGAGACCCAGTACTTC.